Presented here are 9 T cell receptor beta chains from one specimen sequenced in a study of metastatic and nonmetastatic thyroid tumors. TCRdb called clones again from the PCR reads with MiXCR. The sample lists about 16,000 clones, around 32% occurring once. No patient received treatment before thyroid surgery. The specimen sequenced was tumor tissue. The source of these receptors is a male donor with papillary thyroid cancer or a benign thyroid nodule (not recorded which). Some clones in this sample may be carry-over from other donors' samples.

Relative to its sample, this clone is medium-sized. CDR3 bases: TGTGCCAGCAGCTTACGGCTAGCGGGCTACAATGAGCAGTTCTTC. Amino acids: CASSLRLAGYNEQFF. The J gene is TRBJ2-1, the V gene TRBV11-3, with TRBD2 matching over 8 bases. The germline V gene encodes CDR1 SGHNT and CDR2 YENEEA. V dropped 2 bases and J dropped 3; count of bases not matched to a gene: 3. The CDR3 length is 15 residues. Full variable domain (rest looked up from reference TRBV11-3 and TRBJ2-1): EAGVVQSPRYKIIEKKQPVAFWCNPISGHNTLYWYLQNLGQGPELLIRYENEEAVDDSQLPKDRFSAERLKGVDSTLKIQPAELGDSAVYLCASSLRLAGYNEQFFGPGTRLTVL.

The rearrangement uses TRBV6-2 or TRBV6-3 and TRBJ2-3; no clear D. CDR3 length: 12 residues. The germline CDR1 and CDR2 sequences are MNHEY and SVGEGT. V lost 1 base and J 6 bases, leaving 5 bases between the germline ends. The CDR3 loop is CASSYFRDTQYF. The DNA for the CDR3 is TGTGCCAGCAGTTACTTTAGGGATACGCAGTATTTT.

The chain joins TRBV10-2 to TRBJ2-7; no firm D call. The CDR3 is 12 residues long. Trimming removed 6 bases at V and 6 bases at J, with 12 bases between. The germline CDR1 and CDR2 sequences are WSHSY and SAAADI. CDR3 sequence (DNA): TGCGCCAGCAGGGGGTCTCCAGGCGAGCAGTACTTC. Its protein product is CASRGSPGEQYF.

This clone is categorized as medium-sized. CDR3 amino acids: CSARVIQDAYEQYF. CDR3 bases: TGCAGTGCTAGAGTGATACAGGACGCCTACGAGCAGTACTTC. The genes are TRBV20-1 and TRBJ2-7; TRBD1 is a possible D gene (5 bases). In germline, CDR1 is DFQATT, CDR2 SNEGSKA (reference sequence). This CDR3 has 14 residues. V was trimmed by 1 base and J by 2 bases, leaving 12 bases between them.

This clone was seen many times. The chain has TRBV19 and TRBJ1-6; D call uncertain. Germline CDR1 is LNHDA and CDR2 is SQIVND (reference sequence). The CDR3 consists of 15 residues. V gave up 5 bases and J gave up 5 bases, with 13 bases separating them. CDR3 DNA sequence: TGTGCCAGTAGTTTGGACGATTGGAATAATTCACCCCTCCACTTT. Protein sequence: CASSLDDWNNSPLHF.

The chain recombines TRBV10-1 with TRBJ1-1, with 8 bases identical to TRBD1. The germline V gene encodes CDR1 WNHNN and CDR2 SYGVQD (reference sequence). The CDR3 runs to 12 residues. Trimming cost V 6 bases and J 8 bases; bases outside gene matches: 5. The CDR3 bases are TGCGCCAGCAGCCCTCGACAGGGGGAAGCTTTCTTT. It is translated as CASSPRQGEAFF.

This clone was counted ten times or more. The V and J genes are TRBV5-6 and TRBJ2-7; D is unresolved. Trimming stripped 3 bases from V and 6 bases from J, with 13 bases between. The CDR3 extends over 13 amino acids. From germline, CDR1 is SGHDT and CDR2 YYEEEE. The CDR3 bases are TGTGCCAGCAGCTCCGGACGCCCATCCGAGCAGTACTTC. This encodes CASSSGRPSEQYF.

This clone came up once. This chain connects TRBV19 to TRBJ2-2; 12 nucleotides agree with TRBD1. The CDR3 is 16 amino acids. Germline CDR1 reads LNHDA; CDR2 reads SQIVND (reference sequence). CDR3 coding DNA: TGTGCTAACTCCTCACCGGGACAGGGGGCGACCGGGGAGCTGTTTTTT. Translated: CANSSPGQGATGELFF.

V gene TRBV20-1 combines with J gene TRBJ2-1, with 8 bases aligning to TRBD2. Unmatched junction bases numbered 10, after V lost 0 bases and J lost 6 bases. The length of the CDR3 is 16 residues. From germline, CDR1 is DFQATT and CDR2 SNEGSKA (reference sequence). The CDR3 loop is CSARDEAGEFSNEQFF. DNA for the CDR3: TGCAGTGCTAGAGATGAAGCGGGAGAATTTAGCAATGAGCAGTTCTTC.